This is a list of T cell receptor beta chains from one sample in a study of blood T cell repertoires in COVID-19. Generated by immunoSEQ multiplex PCR, the TCRdb table keeps only in-frame clones and is missing some. There are some 78,000 clones in the sample; about nine tenths occur only once, and roughly 1% lies in the top ten. Sequenced material: peripheral blood. Every receptor here comes from a woman between 50 and 59 years old in a cohort sampled during active COVID-19. Each CDR3 is given with its conserved first and last residue. D genes are given only for firm matches. Only some rows state a clone size, as once, few, many or a class for expanded clones.

CDR3aa: CASSLSQYRGTGTEAFF; CDR3nt: TGCGCCAGCAGCCTTTCCCAATACAGGGGTACTGGGACTGAAGCTTTCTTT; d_gene: TRBD1; v_gene: TRBV4-1; abundance: -; j_gene: TRBJ1-1
CDR3aa: CASPPRGASGPVAKNIQYF; CDR3nt: TGTGCCAGCCCCCCGAGGGGGGCTAGCGGGCCCGTAGCCAAAAACATTCAGTACTTC; d_gene: TRBD2; v_gene: TRBV28; abundance: -; j_gene: TRBJ2-4
CDR3aa: CASSYGTASSYEQYF; CDR3nt: TGTGCCAGCAGTTATGGGACAGCGAGCTCCTACGAGCAGTACTTC; d_gene: TRBD1; v_gene: TRBV27; abundance: -; j_gene: TRBJ2-7
CDR3aa: CASSHGLAYNEQFF; CDR3nt: TGTGCCAGCAGTCACGGACTAGCGTACAATGAGCAGTTCTTC; d_gene: TRBD2; v_gene: TRBV6-5; abundance: -; j_gene: TRBJ2-1
CDR3aa: CASSLAGTKAYEQYF; CDR3nt: TGTGCCAGCAGCTTAGCCGGGACAAAGGCCTACGAGCAGTACTTC; d_gene: -; v_gene: TRBV11-2; abundance: -; j_gene: TRBJ2-7
CDR3aa: CASSFQGGGPYNEQFF; CDR3nt: TGTGCCAGCAGCTTCCAGGGGGGAGGACCTTACAATGAGCAGTTCTTC; d_gene: -; v_gene: TRBV7-9; abundance: -; j_gene: TRBJ2-1
CDR3aa: CASSEGQGRNTEAFF; CDR3nt: TGTGCCAGCAGTGAAGGACAGGGGAGGAACACTGAAGCTTTCTTT; d_gene: TRBD1; v_gene: TRBV6-1; abundance: -; j_gene: TRBJ1-1
CDR3aa: CATSYNEQFF; CDR3nt: TGTGCCACCTCGTACAATGAGCAGTTCTTC; d_gene: -; v_gene: TRBV2; abundance: -; j_gene: TRBJ2-1
CDR3aa: CASSHPSTATYGYTF; CDR3nt: TGCGCCAGCAGCCATCCCTCGACAGCTACATATGGCTACACCTTC; d_gene: -; v_gene: TRBV4-1; abundance: -; j_gene: TRBJ1-2
CDR3aa: CASMKREGTDTQYF; CDR3nt: TGTGCCAGTATGAAGAGGGAGGGCACAGATACGCAGTATTTT; d_gene: -; v_gene: TRBV19; abundance: -; j_gene: TRBJ2-3
CDR3aa: CAWSVGVSSGNTIYF; CDR3nt: TGTGCCTGGAGTGTAGGGGTGAGCTCTGGAAACACCATATATTTT; d_gene: -; v_gene: TRBV30; abundance: once; j_gene: TRBJ1-3
CDR3aa: CASSIVGAYEQYF; CDR3nt: TGTGCCAGTAGTATAGTAGGGGCCTACGAGCAGTACTTC; d_gene: -; v_gene: TRBV19; abundance: once; j_gene: TRBJ2-7
CDR3aa: CASSISGEETQYF; CDR3nt: TGTGCCAGTAGTATTAGCGGGGAAGAGACCCAGTACTTC; d_gene: TRBD2; v_gene: TRBV19; abundance: once; j_gene: TRBJ2-5
CDR3aa: CAISESERVVLF; CDR3nt: TGTGCCATCAGTGAGTCAGAGCGGGTGGTTCTCTTC; d_gene: -; v_gene: TRBV10-3; abundance: few; j_gene: TRBJ2-7